The 26 T cell receptor beta chains below come from one sample, sequenced in a study of blood T cell repertoires in COVID-19. Profiling relied on immunoSEQ multiplex PCR, and the TCRdb table lists in-frame clones only, not all of them. The data show around 160,000 clones, with 75% to 90% seen just once and roughly 8% held by the top ten. Sequencing used peripheral blood. Receptor source: a woman aged 55-70 years with COVID-19, enrolled during active disease.

This chain links TRBV11-2 with TRBJ1-2; D is perhaps TRBD1 (6 bases). CDR3 length: 16 residues. V gave up 4 bases and J gave up 2 bases, with 17 bases separating them. Germline lookup yields CDR1 SGHAT and CDR2 FQNNGV. CDR3 bases: TGTGCCAGCAGCTCGGGGAGTGGACAGTTAAACTATGGCTACACCTTC. Residues: CASSSGSGQLNYGYTF.

A single count supports this clone. The chain uses TRBV7-8 and TRBJ2-3; perhaps TRBD2 as D (7 bases). V lost 4 bases and J 3 bases, leaving 17 bases between the germline ends. The CDR3 has 16 amino acids. CDR1 is SGHVS, CDR2 FQNEAQ, per germline. The CDR3 here is CASSSEGGGPTDTQYF. In DNA form, the CDR3 reads TGTGCCAGCAGCTCAGAGGGGGGAGGGCCAACAGATACGCAGTATTTT.

This sequence joins TRBV11-1 and TRBJ2-7; D gene ambiguous. V lost 2 bases, J lost 2 bases, and 7 bases lay in between. The CDR3 sequence is 13 residues long. The V gene's germline CDR1 is SGHAT and CDR2 FQDESV (reference sequence). The CDR3 DNA is TGTGCCAGCAGCTTATCAACTACCTACGAGCAGTACTTC. It translates to CASSLSTTYEQYF.

The rearrangement links TRBV10-2 to TRBJ2-1; a weak D match, TRBD1 (5 bases). V lost 3 bases and J lost 7, with 13 bases in between. CDR1 and CDR2 from the germline V gene are WSHSY and SAAADI. The CDR3 is made up of 14 amino acids. CDR3 residues: CASSEDIKGNEQFF. The CDR3 DNA is TGCGCCAGCAGTGAAGACATAAAGGGGAATGAGCAGTTCTTC.

There are a few counts of this clone. The chain couples TRBV29-1 to TRBJ1-3, with 7 bases aligning to TRBD1. Germline trimming cut 5 bases from V and 3 bases from J; bases unmatched to any gene: 4. CDR3 length: 13 amino acids. From germline, CDR1 is SQVTM and CDR2 ANQGSEA. CDR3 bases: TGCAGCGTTCGGACAGGAGGTGGAAACACCATATATTTT. Translated: CSVRTGGGNTIYF.

The chain uses TRBV24-1 and TRBJ1-1; possible D gene TRBD1, 6 bases. Germline assignment: CDR1 KGHDR and CDR2 SFDVKD. Trimming removed 4 bases at V and 5 bases at J, with 10 bases between. The CDR3 covers 13 residues. This CDR3 reads CATSDPGVTEAFF. CDR3 in DNA: TGTGCCACCAGTGACCCAGGGGTTACTGAAGCTTTCTTT.

V usage is TRBV27 and J usage is TRBJ2-2; a possible D gene is TRBD2 (6 bases). Germline V CDR1 and CDR2: MNHEY, SMNVEV (reference sequence). With 2 bases removed from V and 4 bases from J, the gap between germline ends came to 17 bases. This CDR3 is built from 17 residues. CDR3 loop: CASSLKPAGLSTGELFF. CDR3 in DNA: TGTGCCAGCAGTTTAAAGCCAGCGGGTCTCTCCACCGGGGAGCTGTTTTTT.

This clone was counted only a few times. This chain links TRBV3-1 (or the pseudogene TRBV3-2) with TRBJ2-3; D is unresolved. Germline V gene sequence: CDR1 LGHDT, CDR2 YNNKEL (reference sequence). The CDR3 consists of 15 residues. With 2 bases removed from V and 0 bases from J, the gap between germline ends came to 9 bases. CDR3 residues: CASSQSPQSTDTQYF. CDR3 DNA sequence: TGTGCCAGCAGCCAATCCCCACAAAGCACAGATACGCAGTATTTT.

This clone was detected only a few times. The chain has TRBV10-1 and TRBJ2-7, with D possibly matching TRBD2 (7 bases). CDR3 size: 17 residues. V was cut by 0 bases and J by 2 bases, with 17 bases left in between. Germline V gene data show CDR1 as WNHNN and CDR2 as SYGVQD (reference sequence). CDR3 amino acids: CASSESGGGEGTYEQYF. CDR3 DNA sequence: TGCGCCAGCAGTGAGTCAGGCGGGGGCGAAGGGACCTACGAGCAGTACTTC.

This clone was detected once. The chain uses TRBV27 and TRBJ2-2; 7 bases fit TRBD1. Trimming at V came to 2 bases and at J to 6 bases, leaving 6 bases not matched to a gene. The CDR3 extends over 15 amino acids. CDR1 and CDR2 (germline): MNHEY, SMNVEV (reference sequence). In DNA form, the CDR3 reads TGTGCCAGCAGTTTAACAGGGGTGGAGGCCGGGGAGCTGTTTTTT. This gives the protein CASSLTGVEAGELFF.

The table lists this clone with a few counts. This chain connects TRBV2 to TRBJ1-5, with D possibly TRBD1 on 6 matching bases. CDR1 is SNHLY and CDR2 is FYNNEI in the germline V gene. The V gene lost 8 bases and the J gene lost 0 bases, with 11 bases spanning the gap. This CDR3 has 14 amino acids. CDR3 in amino acids: CASGDTSSNQPQHF. CDR3 bases: TGTGCCAGCGGGGACACATCTAGCAATCAGCCCCAGCATTTT.

This chain uses TRBV10-3 with TRBJ1-2; D uncertain. The germline gives CDR1 ENHRY, CDR2 SYGVKD. The CDR3 is made up of 12 amino acids. CDR3 loop: CATSVEGYGYTF. The CDR3 bases are TGTGCTACATCGGTGGAGGGCTATGGCTACACCTTC.

This chain's CDR3 is CASSPPLFRSGEVANTGELFF. DNA for the CDR3: TGTGCCAGCTCACCACCGCTGTTTCGCAGCGGGGAAGTCGCGAACACCGGGGAGCTGTTTTTT. V gene TRBV18 combines with J gene TRBJ2-2, with 7 bases matching TRBD2. The ends lost 0 bases at V and 0 bases at J; junction bases unmatched: 16. CDR3 length: 21 amino acids. The V gene's germline CDR1 is KGHSH and CDR2 LQKENI.

J is TRBJ1-5 and V is TRBV2; 11 bases are a match to TRBD1. CDR1 SNHLY and CDR2 FYNNEI come from the germline V gene. CDR3 size: 17 residues. Trimming at V came to 5 bases and at J to 0 bases, leaving 6 bases not matched to a gene. Written as DNA, the CDR3 is TGTGCCAGCAGTCGGACAGGGGGCATTCTTAGCAATCAGCCCCAGCATTTT. Protein product: CASSRTGGILSNQPQHF.

This clone has just a few counts. The chain combines TRBV9 with TRBJ2-1, with a possible D match to TRBD2 (6 bases). V lost 2 bases and J lost 8, with 20 bases in between. CDR1 is SGDLS, CDR2 YYNGEE, per germline. This CDR3 is 16 amino acids long. The CDR3 region is CASSVGTGLFPDEQFF. Written as DNA, the CDR3 is TGTGCCAGCAGCGTGGGGACGGGACTTTTCCCCGATGAGCAGTTCTTC.

V usage is TRBV7-3 and J usage is TRBJ2-2, with 12 bases aligning to TRBD2. V lost 5 bases and J lost 4; bases outside the gene matches: 11. The CDR3 is 18 amino acids. CDR1 SGHTA and CDR2 FQGTGA come from the germline V gene. The CDR3 coding sequence is TGTGCCAGCAGCCAATCTAGCGGGGGGGTCTCGGCCACCGGGGAGCTGTTTTTT. Amino acid sequence: CASSQSSGGVSATGELFF.

CDR3 nucleotides: TGTGCCAGCAGCCGGGACAGGGGATTTTCCTACGAGCAGTACTTC. It encodes CASSRDRGFSYEQYF. V is TRBV5-4 and J is TRBJ2-7; 10 nucleotides line up with TRBD1. Looked up from germline, CDR1 is SGHNT and CDR2 is YYREEE (reference sequence). The CDR3 totals 15 residues. The V segment lost 4 bases and the J segment 1 base; nucleotides outside the gene matches: 5.

V gene TRBV5-1 combines with J gene TRBJ1-1, with no clear D. Trimming pared 0 bases from V and 0 bases from J, leaving 12 bases between. The CDR3 is made up of 16 amino acids. The germline V gene encodes CDR1 SGHRS and CDR2 YFSETQ. DNA of the CDR3: TGCGCCAGCAGCTTGGCCTCTTACGCGTTGAACACTGAAGCTTTCTTT. It codes for CASSLASYALNTEAFF. Full variable domain (rest looked up from reference TRBV5-1 and TRBJ1-1): KAGVTQTPRYLIKTRGQQVTLSCSPISGHRSVSWYQQTPGQGLQFLFEYFSETQRNKGNFPGRFSGRQFSNSRSEMNVSTLELGDSALYLCASSLASYALNTEAFFGQGTRLTVV.

A few counts support this clone. The V and J genes are TRBV2 and TRBJ2-7; 7 nucleotides match TRBD1. V was pared by 6 bases and J by 3 bases, with 8 bases of the junction left unmatched. Germline V lookup: CDR1 SNHLY, CDR2 FYNNEI. The CDR3 consists of 14 residues. The CDR3 DNA reads TGTGCCAGCAGAGGGGACAGCCCTGTCTACGAGCAGTACTTC. It is translated as CASRGDSPVYEQYF.

This clone appeared a single time. This chain links TRBV7-3 with TRBJ1-1; the D gene is possibly TRBD1 (5 bases). CDR1 is SGHTA, CDR2 FQGTGA, per germline. V was trimmed by 5 bases and J by 0 bases, leaving 10 bases between them. The CDR3 is 14 residues long. The CDR3 sequence is CASSSGHLNTEAFF. The CDR3 DNA sequence: TGTGCCAGCAGCAGTGGACATCTGAACACTGAAGCTTTCTTT.

The chain carries TRBV10-3 and TRBJ1-1, with 7 positions matching TRBD1. CDR1 is ENHRY and CDR2 is SYGVKD in the germline V gene. The J segment lost 4 bases and the V segment lost 5 bases, leaving 4 bases of the junction unmatched. The CDR3 contains 13 residues. CDR3 coding DNA: TGTGCCATCAGTACAGGGGCTCGCACTGAAGCTTTCTTT. It yields the protein CAISTGARTEAFF.

V gene TRBV5-1 combines with J gene TRBJ2-7; 7 bases are a match to TRBD1. CDR3 length equals 17 residues. The J segment lost 7 bases and the V segment lost 6 bases, leaving 22 bases of the junction unmatched. The V gene's germline CDR1 is SGHRS and CDR2 YFSETQ. DNA for the CDR3: TGCGCCAGCACCGGAACCCTTGGGACAGACGATCTAAGGGAGCAGTACTTC. As protein: CASTGTLGTDDLREQYF. The complete variable domain, with remaining parts taken from reference TRBV5-1 and TRBJ2-7, reads KAGVTQTPRYLIKTRGQQVTLSCSPISGHRSVSWYQQTPGQGLQFLFEYFSETQRNKGNFPGRFSGRQFSNSRSEMNVSTLELGDSALYLCASTGTLGTDDLREQYFGPGTRLTVT.

The CDR3 coding sequence is TGTGCCAGCAGTCGCGGGACTAGCGGGGGGTGGACACGGGAGACCCAGTACTTC. Translation: CASSRGTSGGWTRETQYF. The chain has TRBV6-6 and TRBJ2-5; 15 bases are shared with TRBD2. Per germline, CDR1 MNHNY and CDR2 SVGAGI (reference sequence). With V trimmed by 5 bases and J by 5 bases, 12 bases remained unmatched. The CDR3 runs to 18 residues.

V gene TRBV3-1 (or the pseudogene TRBV3-2) combines with J gene TRBJ1-2; D possibly corresponds to TRBD1 (5 bases). Germline CDR1 reads LGHDT; CDR2 reads YNNKEL (reference sequence). This CDR3 spans 15 amino acids. With 1 base removed from V and 7 bases from J, the gap between germline ends came to 16 bases. The CDR3 sequence: CASSQVFGDSGGYTF. CDR3 in DNA: TGTGCCAGCAGCCAAGTCTTCGGGGACTCGGGTGGCTACACCTTC.

V and J are TRBV24-1 and TRBJ2-2; 9 nucleotides agree with TRBD1. V was pared by 6 bases and J by 6 bases, with 10 bases of the junction left unmatched. The CDR3 consists of 16 residues. Germline V gene lookup returns CDR1 KGHDR and CDR2 SFDVKD. DNA for the CDR3: TGTGCCACCAGTACCGTGGGACAGGGAAGGCCCGGGGAGCTGTTTTTT. This translates into CATSTVGQGRPGELFF.

This clone was picked up one time. The chain links TRBV19 to TRBJ2-3; the match to TRBD2 covers 7 bases. After removal of 4 bases from V and 0 bases from J, the junction contained 4 bases not matched to a gene. CDR1 LNHDA and CDR2 SQIVND come from the germline V gene (reference sequence). This CDR3 has 15 amino acids. The CDR3 region is CASSTSGESTDTQYF. The CDR3 DNA reads as TGTGCCAGTAGTACAAGCGGGGAGAGCACAGATACGCAGTATTTT. Combining the CDR3 with reference TRBV19 and TRBJ2-3 gives the whole variable domain DGGITQSPKYLFRKEGQNVTLSCEQNLNHDAMYWYRQDPGQGLRLIYYSQIVNDFQKGDIAEGYSVSREKKESFPLTVTSAQKNPTAFYLCASSTSGESTDTQYFGPGTRLTVL.